Here is one T cell receptor beta chain with its context. V was pared by 3 bases and J by 0 bases, with 11 bases between. The germline V gene encodes CDR1 SGDLS and CDR2 YYNGEE. The CDR3 runs to 15 residues. Sequenced by immunoSEQ multiplex PCR; TCRdb stores in-frame clones only, minus some. The repertoire has about 36,000 clones, around 80% of them found once; the top ten carry 33%. The data are from a study of blood T cell repertoires in COVID-19. Material for sequencing was peripheral blood. This receptor was obtained from a man aged 55 to 70 with acute or convalescent COVID-19. The rearrangement links TRBV9 to TRBJ2-3, with unresolved D. The CDR3 coding sequence is TGTGCCAGCAGCGCGCGTGATTCTAGCACAGATACGCAGTATTTT. Amino acid sequence: CASSARDSSTDTQYF. Looking up the rest from reference TRBV9 and TRBJ2-3 gives the full variable domain: DSGVTQTPKHLITATGQRVTLRCSPRSGDLSVYWYQQSLDQGLQFLIQYYNGEERAKGNILERFSAQQFPDLHSELNLSSLELGDSALYFCASSARDSSTDTQYFGPGTRLTVL.